This TCR beta chain derives from a study of breast tumors, draining lymph nodes, adjacent tissues. General study results and limits: The lymph node origin of tumor T cells was framed as consistent with a hypothesis, not demonstrated. Tumors had less TCR diversity than lymph nodes, more than nontumor tissue. The data were judged consistent with most tumor T cells coming from lymph node and expanding in tumor.

The table lists this clonotype with a few counts. Antigen unknown. From the multiplex PCR reads, TCRdb called clonotypes with MiXCR, one entry per CDR3 protein. The sample consists of 25,000 or so distinct CDR3 sequences, almost 70% of them appearing once. V was pared by 0 bases and J by 5 bases, with 17 bases between. Germline values: CDR1 DFQATT, CDR2 SNEGSKA (reference sequence). CDR3 length: 15 amino acids. This TCR derives from a female donor with breast cancer. Some clones in this sample may be carry-over from other donors' samples. The source material was tumor-adjacent breast tissue. The chain combines TRBV20-1 with TRBJ2-7; perhaps D is TRBD1 or TRBD2 (5 bases each). The CDR3, as DNA: TGCAGTGCTAGAGATGCAAGGGGAGCGAGGCACGAGCAGTACTTC. This encodes CSARDARGARHEQYF.